The rows below give T cell receptor beta chains drawn from one sample of a study of T cell repertoires in aging, cancer and after chemotherapy. TCRdb called the multiplex PCR reads again in MiXCR, with one record for every CDR3 protein. The top ten clones hold 48% of a sample with over 10,000 distinct CDR3 sequences, under 30% of them seen once. Sequenced input: blood. These receptors were collected from a human donor in good health. Each CDR3 is given with its conserved first and last residue. D genes are given only for firm matches. Rows give clone size only sometimes, using once, few, many, or a class for an expanded clone.

clone size | J gene | D gene | V gene | CDR3 DNA | CDR3 protein
few | TRBJ2-1 | TRBD1 | TRBV6-5 | TGTGCCAGCAGTTACCCGGGACAGAGTGGGCCCTACAATGAGCAGTTCTTC | CASSYPGQSGPYNEQFF
few | TRBJ1-5 | - | TRBV28 | TGTGCCAGCAGTTTGGGCAATCAGCCCCAGCATTTT | CASSLGNQPQHF
few | TRBJ1-5 | - | TRBV12-3/TRBV12-4 | TGTGCCAGCAGTTTTAAGGGTAACAATCAGCCCCAGCATTTT | CASSFKGNNQPQHF
- | TRBJ2-3 | - | TRBV12-3/TRBV12-4 | TGTGCCAGCAGTCCTTCCCGAGATACGCAGTATTTT | CASSPSRDTQYF
few | TRBJ2-7 | - | TRBV20-1 | TGCAGTGCTGGGGGGACACACGAGCAGTACTTC | CSAGGTHEQYF
once | TRBJ1-4 | - | TRBV5-1 | TGCGCCAGCAGCTTGGGGGGACTTCGGGGGGAAAAACTGTTTTTT | CASSLGGLRGEKLFF
few | TRBJ1-6 | - | TRBV4-1 | TGCGCCAGCAGCCAAGTGGGGATGGGTTCACCCCTCCACTTT | CASSQVGMGSPLHF
many | TRBJ2-1 | - | TRBV6-5 | TGTGCCAGCAGTTACTCGAAGGGATTTGGAAATGAGCAGTTCTTC | CASSYSKGFGNEQFF
- | TRBJ2-3 | TRBD1 | TRBV2 | TGTGCCAGCAGGGTGTCAGGGGGCCAAGATACGCAGTATTTT | CASRVSGGQDTQYF
- | TRBJ1-5 | TRBD1 | TRBV4-2 | TGCGCCAGCAGTACTACCGGGACAGGGTTCCAGCCCCAGCATTTT | CASSTTGTGFQPQHF
few | TRBJ1-2 | - | TRBV5-3 | TGTGCCAGAAGTATTACAGGCTCTTCTGGCTACACCTTC | CARSITGSSGYTF
- | TRBJ2-1 | TRBD1 | TRBV12-3/TRBV12-4 | TGTGCCAGCAGGGAGACAGGGGGCCTCAATGAGCAGTTCTTC | CASRETGGLNEQFF
- | TRBJ1-2 | - | TRBV12-3/TRBV12-4 | TGTGCCAGCAGTGACGCCGGGGCCTTGACCTTC | CASSDAGALTF
few | TRBJ1-2 | - | TRBV4-2 | TGTGCCAGCAGCCAAGCGTCGTCGTATGGCTACACCTTC | CASSQASSYGYTF
- | TRBJ2-7 | TRBD2 | TRBV18 | TGTGCCAGCTCACCTAGCGGGGAACGGTACGAGCAGTACTTC | CASSPSGERYEQYF
once | TRBJ2-1 | - | TRBV20-1 | TGCAGTGCCAGGGACATGCGGGGTGGGCAGTTCTTC | CSARDMRGGQFF
medium-sized | TRBJ1-5 | - | TRBV15 | TGTGCCACCAGCAGGACCGATCAGCCCCAGCATTTT | CATSRTDQPQHF
few | TRBJ1-4 | - | TRBV4-2 | TGTGCCAGCAGCCAAGGTCAGGGCGATGAAAAACTGTTTTTT | CASSQGQGDEKLFF
few | TRBJ1-2 | - | TRBV12-3/TRBV12-4 | TGTGCCAGCAAAGTAGACACCGCCTATGGCTACACCTTC | CASKVDTAYGYTF
few | TRBJ1-4 | TRBD1 | TRBV4-3 | TGCGCCAGCAGCCAATCAGGACAGGGTACTAATGAAAAACTGTTTTTT | CASSQSGQGTNEKLFF
- | TRBJ2-2 | - | TRBV5-1 | TGCGCCAGCAGCTTGGGACAGAGGAACACCGGGGAGCTGTTTTTT | CASSLGQRNTGELFF
few | TRBJ2-2 | - | TRBV28 | TGTGCCAGCACCGTGAACACCGGGGAGCTGTTTTTT | CASTVNTGELFF
few | TRBJ1-1 | - | TRBV6-1 | TGTGCCAGCAGTGAAGTGTGGTTCGGCACTGAAGCTTTCTTT | CASSEVWFGTEAFF
- | TRBJ2-7 | TRBD1 | TRBV7-9 | TGTGCCAGCAGCATGACAGGGGACGAGCAGTACTTC | CASSMTGDEQYF
- | TRBJ2-2 | - | TRBV5-4 | TGTGCCAGCAGCTTGGGACAGTTATATAACACCGGGGAGCTGTTTTTT | CASSLGQLYNTGELFF
- | TRBJ1-1 | - | TRBV6-5 | TGTGCCAGCAGTAAAGACGGGGGGCTGGACACTGAAGCTTTCTTT | CASSKDGGLDTEAFF
- | TRBJ2-7 | - | TRBV30 | TGTGCCTGGAATACCAATACCTACGAGCAGTACTTC | CAWNTNTYEQYF
- | TRBJ1-1 | - | TRBV20-1 | TGCAGTGCTAGTTTCCAGAACACTGAAGCTTTCTTT | CSASFQNTEAFF
few | TRBJ1-1 | - | TRBV20-1 | TGCAGTGCTAAAGACCCGACGACTGAAGCTTTCTTT | CSAKDPTTEAFF
medium-sized | TRBJ2-1 | - | TRBV29-1 | TGCAGCGTTTGTGGGGGGTCCAACTACAATGAGCAGTTCTTC | CSVCGGSNYNEQFF
- | TRBJ2-5 | - | TRBV11-2 | TGTGCCAGCAGCTTCGTCAGGGCCGAGACCCAGTACTTC | CASSFVRAETQYF
- | TRBJ2-7 | TRBD1 | TRBV6-6 | TGTGCCAGCAGACCAAATGCAGGGGGAGAGAACGAGCAGTACTTC | CASRPNAGGENEQYF
- | TRBJ2-5 | TRBD2 | TRBV11-2 | TGTGCCAGCAGCCGGACTAGCGGGGGATCAGAGACCCAGTACTTC | CASSRTSGGSETQYF
few | TRBJ2-7 | - | TRBV4-1 | TGCGCCAGCAGCCAAGAGAACCTGGGCTCCTACGAGCAGTACTTC | CASSQENLGSYEQYF
- | TRBJ1-4 | TRBD1 | TRBV10-3 | TGTGCCACCTCACCAGGGGGGGGCAAGGGTGAAAAACTGTTTTTT | CATSPGGGKGEKLFF
- | TRBJ2-3 | - | TRBV29-1 | TGCAGCGGGAAAGTAGCGGGCACAGATACGCAGTATTTT | CSGKVAGTDTQYF
- | TRBJ2-3 | - | TRBV12-3/TRBV12-4 | TGTGCCAGCAGTTTAGCGGGGGGGCGTAAAGATACGCAGTATTTT | CASSLAGGRKDTQYF
- | TRBJ2-5 | TRBD1 | TRBV27 | TGTGCCAGCAGCCGAAAACGACAGGGGAAGGAAGAGACCCAGTACTTC | CASSRKRQGKEETQYF
medium-sized | TRBJ2-7 | TRBD1 | TRBV19 | TGTGCCAGTAGTAAGACAGGGGGCTTTTACGAGCAGTACTTC | CASSKTGGFYEQYF
- | TRBJ1-1 | - | TRBV19 | TGTGCCAGTAGTCAAGGAGTGGACACTGAAGCTTTCTTT | CASSQGVDTEAFF